Given below is one TCR beta chain in context. This entry is derived from a study of blood T cell repertoires in COVID-19. With 5 bases removed from V and 5 bases from J, the gap between germline ends came to 15 bases. CDR1 is SGHTA, CDR2 FQGTGA, per germline. The CDR3 contains 14 residues. Profiling relied on immunoSEQ multiplex PCR, and the TCRdb table lists in-frame clones only, not all of them. The table records approximately 290,000 clones, over 75% of them present only once. This TCR was recovered from a woman in her twenties or thirties who had recovered from COVID-19. The chain carries TRBV7-3 and TRBJ2-5; possible D gene TRBD2, 5 bases. The sequencing input was PBMCs or T cells enriched from blood (not recorded which). CDR3 sequence reads: CASSPDLSGETQYF. As DNA, the CDR3 is TGTGCCAGCAGCCCGGACCTCTCGGGGGAGACCCAGTACTTC.